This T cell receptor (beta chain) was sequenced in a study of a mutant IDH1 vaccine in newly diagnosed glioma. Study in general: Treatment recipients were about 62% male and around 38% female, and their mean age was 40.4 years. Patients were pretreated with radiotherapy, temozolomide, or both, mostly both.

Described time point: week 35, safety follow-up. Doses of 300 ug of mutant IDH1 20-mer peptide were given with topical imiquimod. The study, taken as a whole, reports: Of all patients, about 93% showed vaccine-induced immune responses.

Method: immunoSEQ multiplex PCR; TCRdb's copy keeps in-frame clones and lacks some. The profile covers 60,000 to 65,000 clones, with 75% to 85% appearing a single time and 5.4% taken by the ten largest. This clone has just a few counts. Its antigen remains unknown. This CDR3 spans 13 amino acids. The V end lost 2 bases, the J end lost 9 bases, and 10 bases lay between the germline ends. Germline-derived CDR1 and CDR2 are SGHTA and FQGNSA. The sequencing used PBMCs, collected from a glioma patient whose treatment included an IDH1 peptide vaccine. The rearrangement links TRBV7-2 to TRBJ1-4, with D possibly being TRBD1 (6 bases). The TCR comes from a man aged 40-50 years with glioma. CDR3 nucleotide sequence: TGTGCCAGCAGCTTACAGGGGAGTCAAAAACTGTTTTTT. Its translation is CASSLQGSQKLFF.